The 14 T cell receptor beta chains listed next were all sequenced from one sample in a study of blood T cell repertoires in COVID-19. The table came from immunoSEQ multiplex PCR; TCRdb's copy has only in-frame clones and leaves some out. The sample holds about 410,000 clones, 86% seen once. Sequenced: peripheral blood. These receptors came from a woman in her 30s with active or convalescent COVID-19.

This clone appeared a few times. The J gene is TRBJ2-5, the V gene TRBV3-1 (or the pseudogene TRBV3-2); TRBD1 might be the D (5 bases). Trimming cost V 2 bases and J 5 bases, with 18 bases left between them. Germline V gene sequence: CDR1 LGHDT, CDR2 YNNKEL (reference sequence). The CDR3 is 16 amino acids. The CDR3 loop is CASSQSLAPGKETQYF. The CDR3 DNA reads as TGTGCCAGCAGCCAATCCTTAGCCCCAGGGAAGGAGACCCAGTACTTC.

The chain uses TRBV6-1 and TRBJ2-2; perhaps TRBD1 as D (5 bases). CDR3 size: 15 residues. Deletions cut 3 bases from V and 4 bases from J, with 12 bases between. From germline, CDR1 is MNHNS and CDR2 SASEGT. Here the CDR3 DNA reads TGTGCCAGCAGTGATCTCGGACATCCCACCGGGGAGCTGTTTTTT. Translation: CASSDLGHPTGELFF.

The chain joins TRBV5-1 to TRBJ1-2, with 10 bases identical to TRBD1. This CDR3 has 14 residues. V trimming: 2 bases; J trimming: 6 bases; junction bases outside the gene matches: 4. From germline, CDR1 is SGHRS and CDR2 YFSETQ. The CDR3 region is CASSFSGTGDGYTF. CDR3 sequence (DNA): TGCGCCAGCAGCTTTTCCGGGACAGGGGATGGCTACACCTTC.

The CDR3 nucleotides read TGCGCCAGCAGCCAAAATGACAAAGCAAACACTGAAGCTTTCTTT. Amino acid sequence: CASSQNDKANTEAFF. This chain connects TRBV4-1 to TRBJ1-1; D not resolved. Germline V gives CDR1 MGHRA, CDR2 YSYEKL. The length of the CDR3 is 15 residues. V was cut by 2 bases and J by 2 bases, with 12 bases left in between.

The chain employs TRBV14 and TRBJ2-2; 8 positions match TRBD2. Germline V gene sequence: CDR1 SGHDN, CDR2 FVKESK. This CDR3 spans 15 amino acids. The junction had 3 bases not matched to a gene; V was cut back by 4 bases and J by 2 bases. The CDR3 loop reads CASSPGGGNTGELFF. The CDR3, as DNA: TGTGCCAGCAGCCCCGGGGGGGGAAACACCGGGGAGCTGTTTTTT.

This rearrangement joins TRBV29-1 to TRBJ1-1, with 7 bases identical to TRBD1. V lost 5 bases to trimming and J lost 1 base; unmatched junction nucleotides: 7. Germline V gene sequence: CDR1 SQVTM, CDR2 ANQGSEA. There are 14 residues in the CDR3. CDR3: CSVWQGTENTEAFF. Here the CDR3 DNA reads TGCAGCGTTTGGCAAGGGACAGAGAACACTGAAGCTTTCTTT.

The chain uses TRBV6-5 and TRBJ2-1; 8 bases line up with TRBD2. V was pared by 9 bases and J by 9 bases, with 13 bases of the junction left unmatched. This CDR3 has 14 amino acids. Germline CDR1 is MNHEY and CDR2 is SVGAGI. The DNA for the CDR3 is TGTGCCAGTCATTCCGGGGGGGCGGCGGGTGAGCAGTTCTTC. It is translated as CASHSGGAAGEQFF.

The CDR3 DNA sequence: TGTGCCAGCAGCGAGCGTGAGTTGGGGGCTTTACTTAATGAGCAGTTCTTC. Protein sequence: CASSERELGALLNEQFF. The chain links TRBV11-2 to TRBJ2-1; weak D call: TRBD1 (6 bases). Deletions cut 5 bases from V and 7 bases from J, with 24 bases between. Germline V lookup: CDR1 SGHAT, CDR2 FQNNGV. This CDR3 is 17 amino acids long.

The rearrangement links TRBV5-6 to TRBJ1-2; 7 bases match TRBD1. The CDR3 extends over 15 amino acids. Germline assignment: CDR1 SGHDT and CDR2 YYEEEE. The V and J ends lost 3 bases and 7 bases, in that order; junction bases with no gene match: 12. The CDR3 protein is CASSWGQPSWGGYTF. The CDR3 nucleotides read TGTGCCAGCAGCTGGGGACAGCCCTCGTGGGGTGGCTACACCTTC.

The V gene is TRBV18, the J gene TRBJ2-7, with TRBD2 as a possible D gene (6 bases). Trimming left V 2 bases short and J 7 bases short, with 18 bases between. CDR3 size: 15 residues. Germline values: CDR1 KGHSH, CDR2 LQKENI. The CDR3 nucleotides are TGTGCCAGCTCACCAAGGCACGGACGGGAGTCGGAGCAGTACTTC. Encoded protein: CASSPRHGRESEQYF.

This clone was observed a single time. The chain's CDR3 is CASSGDRVGYTF. CDR3 bases: TGTGCCAGCAGTGGCGACAGGGTTGGCTACACCTTC. This chain links TRBV6-4 with TRBJ1-2; 7 positions match TRBD1. The germline gives CDR1 MRHNA, CDR2 SNTAGT. V lost 4 bases and J lost 7; bases outside the gene matches: 3. CDR3 length: 12 amino acids.

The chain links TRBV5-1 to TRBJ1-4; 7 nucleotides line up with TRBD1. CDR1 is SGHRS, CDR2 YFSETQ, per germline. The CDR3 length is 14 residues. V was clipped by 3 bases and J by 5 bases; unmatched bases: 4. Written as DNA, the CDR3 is TGCGCCAGCAGCTCGGTGGACAGGAATGAAAAACTGTTTTTT. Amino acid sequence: CASSSVDRNEKLFF.

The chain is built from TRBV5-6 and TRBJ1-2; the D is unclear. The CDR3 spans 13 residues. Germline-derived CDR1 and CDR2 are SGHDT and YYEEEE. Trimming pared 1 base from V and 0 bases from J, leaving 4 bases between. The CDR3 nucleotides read TGTGCCAGCAGCTTGCGAGCTAACTATGGCTACACCTTC. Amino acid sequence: CASSLRANYGYTF. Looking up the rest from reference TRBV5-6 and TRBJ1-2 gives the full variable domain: DAGVTQSPTHLIKTRGQQVTLRCSPKSGHDTVSWYQQALGQGPQFIFQYYEEEERQRGNFPDRFSGHQFPNYSSELNVNALLLGDSALYLCASSLRANYGYTFGSGTRLTVV.

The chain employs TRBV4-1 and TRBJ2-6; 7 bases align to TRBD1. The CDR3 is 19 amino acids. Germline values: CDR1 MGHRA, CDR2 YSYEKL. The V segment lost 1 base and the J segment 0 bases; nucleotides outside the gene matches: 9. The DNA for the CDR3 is TGCGCCAGCAGCCAAGGACTGTCAGGGGGAACCTCTGGGGCCAACGTCCTGACTTTC. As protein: CASSQGLSGGTSGANVLTF.